The 17 T cell receptor beta chains below all came from one sample that was sequenced in a study of blood T cells in healthy people across ages. Primers used in a second PCR of roughly 6 to 12 cycles were a sample-barcoded 5' primer and a J-beta primer mix. TCRdb recomputed calls from the 5' RACE reads with MiXCR, one row per CDR3 protein. The table lists over a million distinct CDR3 sequences, approximately 42% of them singletons. Input material: blood. All receptors come from a woman between 18 and 30 years old in good health.

CDR3 DNA: TGCAGTGCTAGAGACTTAAGACAGGCGGAAGAGACCCAGTACTTC. This encodes CSARDLRQAEETQYF. The chain recombines TRBV20-1 with TRBJ2-5; the D gene is possibly TRBD1 (6 bases). Germline V gene sequence: CDR1 DFQATT, CDR2 SNEGSKA (reference sequence). This CDR3 has 15 residues. V lost 0 bases and J 3 bases, leaving 14 bases between the germline ends.

This clonotype occurred once. It may be a read error: a sequence one base away is much more abundant. For the CDR3, the DNA is TGCGCCAGCAGCCAAGTCAACGGCCTAATTTATGGCTACACCTTC. It is translated as CASSQVNGLIYGYTF. The chain uses TRBV4-1 and TRBJ1-2; D call uncertain. CDR3 length: 15 residues. V shed 1 base and J shed 5 bases, with 14 bases lying between them. The germline CDR1 and CDR2 sequences are MGHRA and YSYEKL.

This chain links TRBV7-9 with TRBJ2-5; maybe TRBD2 (6 bases). Germline CDR1 and CDR2: SEHNR and FQNEAQ (reference sequence). The CDR3 has 13 amino acids. Trimming stripped 5 bases from V and 4 bases from J, with 11 bases between. The CDR3 nucleotides are TGTGCCAGCAGCCCACTTAGCGGAGAGACCCAGTACTTC. As protein: CASSPLSGETQYF.

There are a few counts of this clonotype. This rearrangement joins TRBV27 to TRBJ2-5, with 12 bases identical to TRBD2. The CDR3 sequence is 15 residues long. Per the germline V gene, CDR1 is MNHEY and CDR2 is SMNVEV (reference sequence). V lost 7 bases, J lost 11 bases, and 14 bases stayed unmatched. CDR3 amino acids: CASTSSGGAHNEQYF. In DNA, the CDR3 is TGTGCCAGCACTTCTAGCGGGGGGGCCCACAATGAGCAGTACTTC.

The table lists this clonotype with a few counts. The chain combines TRBV6-1 with TRBJ1-2; 8 bases fit TRBD1. Losses at the gene ends were 6 bases for V and 0 bases for J; bases not matched to a gene: 9. This CDR3 contains 16 residues. The germline V gene has CDR1 MNHNS and CDR2 SASEGT. CDR3 amino acids: CASRTGTGYSNYGYTF. CDR3 nucleotides: TGTGCCAGCAGAACCGGGACAGGATACTCTAACTATGGCTACACCTTC.

The rearrangement uses TRBV4-2 and TRBJ2-6; D is uncertain. The V gene lost 1 base and the J gene lost 2 bases, with 9 bases spanning the gap. CDR1 LGHNA and CDR2 YNFKEQ come from the germline V gene. The CDR3 runs to 16 residues. CDR3 coding DNA: TGTGCCAGCAGCCAAGCTCCCGGTACTGGGGCCAACGTCCTGACTTTC. It translates to CASSQAPGTGANVLTF.

The V gene is TRBV12-3 or TRBV12-4, the J gene TRBJ2-3, with TRBD1 identical over 11 bases. The length of the CDR3 is 18 residues. V dropped 6 bases and J dropped 2; count of bases not matched to a gene: 13. The CDR3 protein is CASSFQFGDRGDTDTQYF. The DNA for the CDR3 is TGTGCCAGCAGCTTCCAGTTCGGGGACAGGGGGGACACAGATACGCAGTATTTT.

This chain links TRBV20-1 with TRBJ2-3, with 8 positions matching TRBD2. Germline values: CDR1 DFQATT, CDR2 SNEGSKA (reference sequence). The CDR3 is 15 amino acids. Trimming at V came to 1 base and at J to 1 base, leaving 4 bases not matched to a gene. The CDR3 is CSARGAAGGTDTQYF. The CDR3 DNA sequence: TGCAGTGCTAGAGGGGCAGCGGGGGGCACAGATACGCAGTATTTT.

This clonotype was recorded a few times. The chain employs TRBV6-6 and TRBJ2-6; 9 bases map to TRBD2. Germline CDR1 reads MNHNY; CDR2 reads SVGAGI (reference sequence). CDR3 length: 16 residues. V shed 6 bases and J 1 base; nucleotides not matched to a gene: 4. CDR3 protein: CASSAGGPSGANVLTF. In DNA form, the CDR3 reads TGTGCCAGCAGCGCGGGAGGGCCATCTGGGGCCAACGTCCTGACTTTC.

The chain links TRBV2 to TRBJ2-1; 10 nucleotides align to TRBD2. The closer fit of TRBJ2-7 to the DNA end suggests the J call may be wrong. Per germline, CDR1 SNHLY and CDR2 FYNNEI. The CDR3 length is 15 residues. The CDR3 region is CASSALAGVGYEQYF. DNA of the CDR3: TGTGCCAGCAGTGCCCTAGCGGGAGTGGGCTACGAGCAGTACTTC.

This chain uses TRBV7-9 with TRBJ2-1; maybe TRBD2 (5 bases). Trimming took 1 base from V and 9 from J, leaving 16 bases between them. Looked up from germline, CDR1 is SEHNR and CDR2 is FQNEAQ (reference sequence). The CDR3 length is 15 residues. The CDR3 DNA follows: TGTGCCAGCAGCTTAGGTCGTACTAGTTCGTCTGAGCAGTTCTTC. Residues: CASSLGRTSSSEQFF.

The rearrangement links TRBV14 to TRBJ2-3; no definite D call. The CDR3 extends over 15 amino acids. V lost 3 bases to trimming and J lost 2 bases, with 12 bases between them. CDR1 SGHDN and CDR2 FVKESK come from the germline V gene. The CDR3 DNA follows: TGTGCCAGCAGCCAGGAAAGTCCGTACACAGATACGCAGTATTTT. It encodes CASSQESPYTDTQYF.

The rearrangement links TRBV7-9 to TRBJ2-1; 7 bases map to TRBD2. V shed 8 bases, J shed 5 bases, and the junction held 9 bases outside the gene matches. The CDR3 extends over 14 amino acids. CDR1 and CDR2 from the germline V gene are SEHNR and FQNEAQ (reference sequence). The CDR3 spells CASRGGGAHNEQFF. CDR3 in DNA: TGTGCCAGCCGGGGCGGGGGAGCCCACAATGAGCAGTTCTTC.

The chain recombines TRBV21-1 with TRBJ2-3; the table calls TRBD2, which could not be checked here. TRBV21-1 is a recognized pseudogene. The CDR3 contains 15 residues. CDR3 in amino acids: CASSKENSGTDTQYF. Here the CDR3 DNA reads TGTGCCAGCAGCAAAGAAAATAGCGGCACAGATACGCAGTATTTT.

This clonotype was observed a few times. The gene calls are TRBV5-1 and TRBJ2-7; D remains ambiguous. Trimming stripped 4 bases from V and 6 bases from J, with 20 bases between. CDR3 length: 15 amino acids. Germline loops: CDR1 SGHRS, CDR2 YFSETQ. In DNA form, the CDR3 reads TGCGCCAGCAGCCCCATCGGCGGAGTCGGTGCCGAGCAGTACTTC. Translating gives CASSPIGGVGAEQYF.

V gene TRBV29-1 combines with J gene TRBJ1-1, with D perhaps matching TRBD1 (6 bases). This CDR3 is built from 13 residues. Trimming cost V 2 bases and J 10 bases, with 17 bases left between them. CDR1 SQVTM and CDR2 ANQGSEA come from the germline V gene. The CDR3 nucleotides read TGCAGCGTTGAAATGGGACAACCAACAGGAGCTTTCTTT. It yields the protein CSVEMGQPTGAFF.

The rearrangement links TRBV28 to TRBJ1-2; tentative D call: TRBD1 (6 bases). The germline CDR1 and CDR2 sequences are MDHEN and SYDVKM. V was trimmed by 5 bases and J by 8 bases, leaving 21 bases between them. This CDR3 region has 15 residues. The CDR3 loop reads CASSQASGGAGGYTF. For the CDR3, the DNA is TGTGCCAGCAGTCAAGCCTCGGGGGGCGCGGGAGGCTACACCTTC.